This TCR beta chain appears in the sequencing data of a study of cytomegalovirus exposure and HLA in healthy donors. CDR1 is SGHRS and CDR2 is YFSETQ in the germline V gene. The V end lost 2 bases, the J end lost 3 bases, and 9 bases lay between the germline ends. The CDR3 has 13 residues. In regard to this clone: The identical CDR3 is also encoded by other nucleotide sequences in the sample.

PCR employed 60 Vbeta and 13 Jbeta primers. The repertoire was sequenced with immunoSEQ multiplex PCR; TCRdb's copy has only in-frame clones and lacks some. Here the sample spans fewer than 150,000 clones, roughly 78% being singletons. This receptor was identified in a man aged 40-49 years in good health and CMV-seropositive. The chain couples TRBV5-1 to TRBJ2-7; weak D call: TRBD1 (5 bases). The sample consisted of PBMCs. CDR3 sequence (DNA): TGCGCCAGCAGCTTTCAGGGTAACTACGAGCAGTACTTC. It yields the protein CASSFQGNYEQYF.